Listed below are T cell receptor beta chains from one sample, sequenced in a study of blood T cell repertoires in COVID-19. The table came from immunoSEQ multiplex PCR; TCRdb's copy has only in-frame clones and leaves some out. The table includes roughly 340,000 clones, about 87% detected once. The sequenced sample was peripheral blood. The receptors were sampled from a woman in her 50s with COVID-19, enrolled during active disease. CDR3s include the opening cysteine and the closing phenylalanine or tryptophan. The D gene is left open where the match is weak.

TRBJ1-1	TRBD1	TRBV12-3/TRBV12-4	CASSPRDRSKAFF
TRBJ2-2	.	TRBV10-3	CAISEPLATGELFF
TRBJ2-1	.	TRBV6-1	CASSELPDNEQFF
TRBJ2-5	TRBD2	TRBV12-5	CASAPGSGNQETQYF
TRBJ2-2	.	TRBV12-5	CASGLVLGLGFTGELFF
TRBJ2-5	.	TRBV6-5	CASSYGQRQETQYF
TRBJ2-7	.	TRBV15	CATSRGRGAPNKGLEQYF
TRBJ2-7	.	TRBV5-1	CASSLDNRNSYEQYF
TRBJ2-1	.	TRBV2	CASIVSFYNEQFF
TRBJ2-6	.	TRBV11-3	CASSPGGAGANVLTF
TRBJ1-3	.	TRBV6-5	CASISSLAGNTIYF
TRBJ1-1	TRBD1	TRBV3-1/TRBV3-2	CASSLGGLGSGAFF
TRBJ2-7	TRBD1	TRBV7-9	CASSLGDRGLYEQYF
TRBJ1-1	.	TRBV9	CASSPRGQSMNTEAFF
TRBJ2-1	.	TRBV14	CASSQENQGEQFF
TRBJ2-5	TRBD2	TRBV30	CAWSVTSGRTETQYF